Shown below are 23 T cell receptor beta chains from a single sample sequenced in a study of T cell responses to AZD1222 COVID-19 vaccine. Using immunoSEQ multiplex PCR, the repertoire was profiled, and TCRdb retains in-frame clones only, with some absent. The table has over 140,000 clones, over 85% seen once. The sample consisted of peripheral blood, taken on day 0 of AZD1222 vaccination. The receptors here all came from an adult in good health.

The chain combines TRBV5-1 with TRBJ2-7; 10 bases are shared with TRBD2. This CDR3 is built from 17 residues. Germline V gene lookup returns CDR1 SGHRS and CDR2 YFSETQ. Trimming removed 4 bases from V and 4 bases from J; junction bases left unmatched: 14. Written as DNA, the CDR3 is TGCGCCAGCAGCCCCCCCCCACCGGGACTAGCGTCTTACGAGCAGTACTTC. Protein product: CASSPPPPGLASYEQYF. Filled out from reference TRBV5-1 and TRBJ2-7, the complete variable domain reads KAGVTQTPRYLIKTRGQQVTLSCSPISGHRSVSWYQQTPGQGLQFLFEYFSETQRNKGNFPGRFSGRQFSNSRSEMNVSTLELGDSALYLCASSPPPPGLASYEQYFGPGTRLTVT.

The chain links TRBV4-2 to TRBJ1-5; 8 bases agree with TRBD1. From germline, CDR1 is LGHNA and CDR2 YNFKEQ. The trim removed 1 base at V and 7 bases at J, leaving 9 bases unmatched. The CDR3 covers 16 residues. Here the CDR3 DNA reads TGTGCCAGCAGCCAAGGACCCGGGACAGGAGACCAGCCCCAGCATTTT. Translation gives CASSQGPGTGDQPQHF.

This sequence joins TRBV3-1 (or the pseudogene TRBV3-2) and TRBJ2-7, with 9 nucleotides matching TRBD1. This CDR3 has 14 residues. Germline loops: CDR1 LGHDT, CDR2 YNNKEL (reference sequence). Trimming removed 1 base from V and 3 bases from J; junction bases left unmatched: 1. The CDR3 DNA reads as TGTGCCAGCAGCCAAGCGACAGGGGGCTACGAGCAGTACTTC. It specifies CASSQATGGYEQYF.

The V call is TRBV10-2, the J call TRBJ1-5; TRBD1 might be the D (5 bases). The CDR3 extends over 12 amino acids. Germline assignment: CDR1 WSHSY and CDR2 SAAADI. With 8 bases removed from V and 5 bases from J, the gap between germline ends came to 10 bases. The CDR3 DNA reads TGCGCCAGCGCAGACAGCGATCAGCCCCAGCATTTT. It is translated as CASADSDQPQHF.

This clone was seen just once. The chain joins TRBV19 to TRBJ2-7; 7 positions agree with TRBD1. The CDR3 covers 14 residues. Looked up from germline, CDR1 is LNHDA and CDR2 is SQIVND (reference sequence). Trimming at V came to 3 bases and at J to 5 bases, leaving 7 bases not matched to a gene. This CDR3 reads CASSMTGMFNEQYF. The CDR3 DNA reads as TGTGCCAGTAGTATGACAGGGATGTTCAACGAGCAGTACTTC.

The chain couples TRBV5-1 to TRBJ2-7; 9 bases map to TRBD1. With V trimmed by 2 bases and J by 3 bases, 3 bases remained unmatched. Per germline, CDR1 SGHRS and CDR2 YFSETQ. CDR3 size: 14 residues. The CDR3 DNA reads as TGCGCCAGCAGCTTCCCGGGACAGGGCTACGAGCAGTACTTC. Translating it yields CASSFPGQGYEQYF.

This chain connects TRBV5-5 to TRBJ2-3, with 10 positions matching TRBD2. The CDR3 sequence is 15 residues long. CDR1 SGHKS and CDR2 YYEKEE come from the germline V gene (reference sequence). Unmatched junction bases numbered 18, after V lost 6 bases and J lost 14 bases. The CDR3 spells CASTWAETSGSRRYF. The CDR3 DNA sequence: TGTGCCAGCACCTGGGCGGAGACTAGCGGGTCTCGACGGTATTTT. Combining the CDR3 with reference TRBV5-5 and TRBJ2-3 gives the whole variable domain DAGVTQSPTHLIKTRGQQVTLRCSPISGHKSVSWYQQVLGQGPQFIFQYYEKEERGRGNFPDRFSARQFPNYSSELNVNALLLGDSALYLCASTWAETSGSRRYFGPGTRLTVL.

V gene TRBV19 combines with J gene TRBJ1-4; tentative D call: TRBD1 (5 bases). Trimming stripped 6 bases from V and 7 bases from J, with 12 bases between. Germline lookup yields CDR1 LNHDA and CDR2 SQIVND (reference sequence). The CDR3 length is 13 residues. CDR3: CASSKGSPEKLFF. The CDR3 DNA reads TGTGCCAGTAGCAAGGGGAGCCCTGAAAAACTGTTTTTT.

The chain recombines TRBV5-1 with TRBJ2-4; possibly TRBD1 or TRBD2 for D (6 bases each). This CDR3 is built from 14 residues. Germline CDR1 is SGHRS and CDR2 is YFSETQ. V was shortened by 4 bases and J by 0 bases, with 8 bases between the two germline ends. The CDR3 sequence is CASSGGLAKNIQYF. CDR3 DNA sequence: TGCGCCAGCAGCGGGGGGCTAGCCAAAAACATTCAGTACTTC.

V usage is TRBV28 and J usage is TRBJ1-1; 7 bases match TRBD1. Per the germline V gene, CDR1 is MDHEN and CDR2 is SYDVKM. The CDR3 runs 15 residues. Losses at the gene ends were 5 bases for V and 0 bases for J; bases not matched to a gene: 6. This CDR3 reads CASSLNRGLNTEAFF. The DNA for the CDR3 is TGTGCCAGCAGTCTTAACAGGGGATTGAACACTGAAGCTTTCTTT.

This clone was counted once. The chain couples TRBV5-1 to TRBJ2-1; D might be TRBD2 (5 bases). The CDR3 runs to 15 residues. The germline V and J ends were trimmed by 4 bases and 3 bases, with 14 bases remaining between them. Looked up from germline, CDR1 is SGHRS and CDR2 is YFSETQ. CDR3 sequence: CASSPPYGDYNEQFF. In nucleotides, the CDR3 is TGCGCCAGCAGCCCCCCCTACGGGGACTACAATGAGCAGTTCTTC.

CDR3 coding DNA: TGTGCCAGCAGTTTCGGACCTCAGGGTCGCGGCTACACCTTC. This gives the protein CASSFGPQGRGYTF. The V call is TRBV28, the J call TRBJ1-2; D might be TRBD1 (5 bases). Per the germline V gene, CDR1 is MDHEN and CDR2 is SYDVKM. V was pared by 3 bases and J by 8 bases, with 16 bases between. The CDR3 spans 14 residues.

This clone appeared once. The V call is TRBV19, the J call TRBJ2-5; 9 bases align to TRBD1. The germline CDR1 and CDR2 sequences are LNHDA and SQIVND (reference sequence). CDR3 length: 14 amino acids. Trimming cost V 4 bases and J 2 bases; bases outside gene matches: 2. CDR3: CASSTDRGQETQYF. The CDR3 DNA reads TGTGCCAGTAGTACCGACAGGGGGCAAGAGACCCAGTACTTC.

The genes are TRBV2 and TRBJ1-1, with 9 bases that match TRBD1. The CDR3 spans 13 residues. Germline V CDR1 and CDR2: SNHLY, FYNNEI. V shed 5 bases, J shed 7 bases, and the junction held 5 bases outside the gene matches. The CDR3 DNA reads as TGTGCCAGCAGTAACACAGGGGGCAGTGAAGCTTTCTTT. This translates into CASSNTGGSEAFF.

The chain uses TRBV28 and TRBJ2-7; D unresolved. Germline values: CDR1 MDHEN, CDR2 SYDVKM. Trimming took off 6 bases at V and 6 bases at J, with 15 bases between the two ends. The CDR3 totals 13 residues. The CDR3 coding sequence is TGTGCCAGCAGACCCATTGTATTGGGCGAGCAGTACTTC. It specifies CASRPIVLGEQYF.

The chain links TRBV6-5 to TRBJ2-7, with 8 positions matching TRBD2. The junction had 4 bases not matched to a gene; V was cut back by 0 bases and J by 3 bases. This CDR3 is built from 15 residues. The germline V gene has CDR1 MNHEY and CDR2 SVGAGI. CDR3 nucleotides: TGTGCCAGCAGTTACTCTAGCGGGGACAACTACGAGCAGTACTTC. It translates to CASSYSSGDNYEQYF.

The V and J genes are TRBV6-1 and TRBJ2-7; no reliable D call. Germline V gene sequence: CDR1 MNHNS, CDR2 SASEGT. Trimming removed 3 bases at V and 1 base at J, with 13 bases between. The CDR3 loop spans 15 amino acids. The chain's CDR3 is CASSDRDGASYEQYF. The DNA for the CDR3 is TGTGCCAGCAGTGATCGTGACGGAGCTTCCTACGAGCAGTACTTC.

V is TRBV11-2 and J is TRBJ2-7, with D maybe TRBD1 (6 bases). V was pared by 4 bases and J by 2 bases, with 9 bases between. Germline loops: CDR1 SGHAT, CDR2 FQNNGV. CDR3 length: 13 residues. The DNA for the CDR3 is TGTGCCAGCAGCTCCAGGGGCCCCTACGAGCAGTACTTC. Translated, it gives CASSSRGPYEQYF.

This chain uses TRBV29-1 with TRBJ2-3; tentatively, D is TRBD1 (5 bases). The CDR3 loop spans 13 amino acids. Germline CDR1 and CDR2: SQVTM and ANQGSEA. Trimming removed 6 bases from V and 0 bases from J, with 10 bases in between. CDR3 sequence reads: CSVPTASTDTQYF. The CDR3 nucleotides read TGCAGCGTCCCGACAGCCAGCACAGATACGCAGTATTTT.

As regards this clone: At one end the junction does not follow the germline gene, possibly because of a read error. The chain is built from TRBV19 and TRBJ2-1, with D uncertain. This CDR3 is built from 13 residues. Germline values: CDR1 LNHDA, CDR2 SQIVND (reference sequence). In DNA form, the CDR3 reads TGTGCCAGTAGTAAAAACTCCCACAATGAGCAGTTCTTC. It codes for CASSKNSHNEQFF.

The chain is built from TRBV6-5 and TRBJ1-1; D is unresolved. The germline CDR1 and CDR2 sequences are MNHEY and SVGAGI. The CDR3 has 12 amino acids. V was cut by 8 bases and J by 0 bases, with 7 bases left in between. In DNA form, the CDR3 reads TGTGCCAGCCGGCACGTGAACACTGAAGCTTTCTTT. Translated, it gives CASRHVNTEAFF.

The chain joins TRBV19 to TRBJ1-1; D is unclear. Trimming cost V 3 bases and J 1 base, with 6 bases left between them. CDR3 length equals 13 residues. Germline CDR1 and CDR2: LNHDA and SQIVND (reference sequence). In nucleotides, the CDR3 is TGTGCCAGTAGTATCTCCTCGAACACTGAAGCTTTCTTT. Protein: CASSISSNTEAFF.

The CDR3 protein is CASSAQGGTEAFF. The CDR3 nucleotides are TGCGCCAGCAGCGCTCAGGGGGGTACTGAAGCTTTCTTT. This chain joins TRBV10-1 and TRBJ1-1, with 7 bases that match TRBD1. The CDR3 is 13 amino acids. From germline, CDR1 is WNHNN and CDR2 SYGVQD (reference sequence). V lost 6 bases to trimming and J lost 5 bases; unmatched junction nucleotides: 6.